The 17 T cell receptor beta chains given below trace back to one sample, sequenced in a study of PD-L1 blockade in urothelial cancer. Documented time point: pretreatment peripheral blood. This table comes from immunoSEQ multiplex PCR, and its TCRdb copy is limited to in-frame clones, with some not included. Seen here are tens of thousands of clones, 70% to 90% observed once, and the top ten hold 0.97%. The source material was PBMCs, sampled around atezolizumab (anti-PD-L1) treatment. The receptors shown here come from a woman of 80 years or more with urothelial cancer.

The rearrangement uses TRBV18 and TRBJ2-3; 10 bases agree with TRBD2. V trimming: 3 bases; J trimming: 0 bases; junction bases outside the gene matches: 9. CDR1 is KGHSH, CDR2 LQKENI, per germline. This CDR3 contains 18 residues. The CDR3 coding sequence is TGTGCCAGCTCACCTCTAGCGGGAGTGGGGTCTAGCACAGATACGCAGTATTTT. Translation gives CASSPLAGVGSSTDTQYF.

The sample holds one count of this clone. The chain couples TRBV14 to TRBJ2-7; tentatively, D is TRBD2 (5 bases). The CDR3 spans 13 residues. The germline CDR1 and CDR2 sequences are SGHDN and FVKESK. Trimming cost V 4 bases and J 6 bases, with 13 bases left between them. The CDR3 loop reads CASSLDTRREQYF. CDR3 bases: TGTGCCAGCAGCCTCGATACTAGGCGCGAGCAGTACTTC.

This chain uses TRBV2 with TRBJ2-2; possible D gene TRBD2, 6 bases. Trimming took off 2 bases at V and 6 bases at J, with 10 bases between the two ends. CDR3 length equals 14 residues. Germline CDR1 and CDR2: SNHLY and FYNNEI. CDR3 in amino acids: CASSETGSPGELFF. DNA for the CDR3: TGTGCCAGCAGTGAAACCGGGAGCCCCGGGGAGCTGTTTTTT.

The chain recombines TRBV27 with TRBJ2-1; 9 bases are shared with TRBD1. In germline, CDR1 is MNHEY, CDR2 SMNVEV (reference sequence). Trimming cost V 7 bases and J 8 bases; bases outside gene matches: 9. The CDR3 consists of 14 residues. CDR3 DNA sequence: TGTGCCAGCACCCCCGGGACAGGGTGGGATGAGCAGTTCTTC. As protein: CASTPGTGWDEQFF.

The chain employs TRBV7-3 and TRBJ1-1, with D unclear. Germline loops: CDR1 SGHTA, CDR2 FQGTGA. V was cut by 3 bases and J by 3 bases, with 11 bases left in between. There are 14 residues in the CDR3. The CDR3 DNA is TGTGCCAGCAGCTTTGGGTTAGAGGACACTGAAGCTTTCTTT. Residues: CASSFGLEDTEAFF. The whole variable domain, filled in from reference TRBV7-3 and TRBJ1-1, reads GAGVSQTPSNKVTEKGKYVELRCDPISGHTALYWYRQSLGQGPEFLIYFQGTGAADDSGLPNDRFFAVRPEGSVSTLKIQRTERGDSAVYLCASSFGLEDTEAFFGQGTRLTVV.

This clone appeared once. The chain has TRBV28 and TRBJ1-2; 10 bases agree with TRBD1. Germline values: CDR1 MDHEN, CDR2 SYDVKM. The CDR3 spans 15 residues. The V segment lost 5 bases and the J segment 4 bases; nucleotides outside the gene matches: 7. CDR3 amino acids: CASSRQGAKGYGYTF. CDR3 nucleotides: TGTGCCAGCAGTCGACAGGGGGCAAAGGGCTATGGCTACACCTTC.

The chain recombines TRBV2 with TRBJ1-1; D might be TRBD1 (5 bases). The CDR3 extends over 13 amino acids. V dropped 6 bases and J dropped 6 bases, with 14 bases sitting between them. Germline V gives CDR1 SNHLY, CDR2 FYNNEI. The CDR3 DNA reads TGTGCCAGCAGGGACCAGACAGTCTCTGAAGCTTTCTTT. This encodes CASRDQTVSEAFF.

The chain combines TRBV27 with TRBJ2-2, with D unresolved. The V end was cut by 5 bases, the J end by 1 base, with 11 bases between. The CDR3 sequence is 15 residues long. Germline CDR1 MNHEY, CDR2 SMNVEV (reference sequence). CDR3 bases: TGTGCCAGCAGTCTCTACCTCCTGAACACCGGGGAGCTGTTTTTT. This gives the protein CASSLYLLNTGELFF.

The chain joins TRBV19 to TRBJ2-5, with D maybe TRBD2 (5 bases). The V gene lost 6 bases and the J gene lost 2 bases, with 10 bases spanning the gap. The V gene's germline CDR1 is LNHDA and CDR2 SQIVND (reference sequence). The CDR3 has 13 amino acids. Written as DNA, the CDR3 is TGTGCCAGTAGCACGCGGAGGCAAGAGACCCAGTACTTC. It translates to CASSTRRQETQYF.

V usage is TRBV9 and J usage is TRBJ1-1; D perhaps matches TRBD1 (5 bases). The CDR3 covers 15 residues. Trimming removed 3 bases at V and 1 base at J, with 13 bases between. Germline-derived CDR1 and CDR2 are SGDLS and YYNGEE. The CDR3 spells CASSALQAANTEAFF. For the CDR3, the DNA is TGTGCCAGCAGCGCCCTACAGGCGGCGAACACTGAAGCTTTCTTT.

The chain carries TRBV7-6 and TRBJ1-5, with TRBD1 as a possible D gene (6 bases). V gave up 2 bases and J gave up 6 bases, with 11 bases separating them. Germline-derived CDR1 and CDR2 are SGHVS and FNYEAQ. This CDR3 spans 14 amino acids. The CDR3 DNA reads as TGTGCCAGCAGCTTACAGGGGAGTACTCAGCCCCAGCATTTT. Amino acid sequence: CASSLQGSTQPQHF.

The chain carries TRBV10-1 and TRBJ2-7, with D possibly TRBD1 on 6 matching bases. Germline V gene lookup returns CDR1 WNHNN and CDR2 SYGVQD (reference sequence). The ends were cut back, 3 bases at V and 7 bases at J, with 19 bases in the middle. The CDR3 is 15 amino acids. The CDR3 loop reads CASSETDSPRGEQYF. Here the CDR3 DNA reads TGCGCCAGCAGTGAAACGGACAGTCCTCGGGGAGAGCAGTACTTC.

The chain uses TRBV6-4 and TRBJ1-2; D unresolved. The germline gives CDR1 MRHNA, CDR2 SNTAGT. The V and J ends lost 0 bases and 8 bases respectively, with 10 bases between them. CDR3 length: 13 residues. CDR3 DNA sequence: TGTGCCAGCAGTGACTCTGCGGGGTTCGGCTACACCTTC. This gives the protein CASSDSAGFGYTF.

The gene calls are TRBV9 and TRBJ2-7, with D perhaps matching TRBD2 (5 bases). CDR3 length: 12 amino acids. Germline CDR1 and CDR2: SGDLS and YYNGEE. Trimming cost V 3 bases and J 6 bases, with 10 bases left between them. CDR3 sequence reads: CASSEGVGEQYF. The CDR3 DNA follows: TGTGCCAGCAGCGAGGGAGTGGGCGAGCAGTACTTC.

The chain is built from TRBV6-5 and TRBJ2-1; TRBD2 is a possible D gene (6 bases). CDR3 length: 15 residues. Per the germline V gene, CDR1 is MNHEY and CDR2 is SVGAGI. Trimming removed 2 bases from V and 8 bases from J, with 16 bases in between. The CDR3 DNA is TGTGCCAGCAGTTACAAGGGACTCCGTCCGGATGAGCAGTTCTTC. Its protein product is CASSYKGLRPDEQFF.

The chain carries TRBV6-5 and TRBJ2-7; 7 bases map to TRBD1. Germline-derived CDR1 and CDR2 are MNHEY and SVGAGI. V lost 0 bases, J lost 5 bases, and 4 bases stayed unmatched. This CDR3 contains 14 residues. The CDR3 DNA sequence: TGTGCCAGCAGTTACTCAGGGGGCATGGACGAGCAGTACTTC. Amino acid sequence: CASSYSGGMDEQYF.

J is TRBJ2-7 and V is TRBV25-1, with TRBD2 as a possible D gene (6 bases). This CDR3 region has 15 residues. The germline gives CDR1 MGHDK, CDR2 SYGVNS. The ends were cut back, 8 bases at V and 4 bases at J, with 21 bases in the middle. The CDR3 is CASLPGTGGGYEQYF. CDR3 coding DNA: TGTGCCAGCCTACCAGGGACTGGAGGAGGGTACGAGCAGTACTTC.